Below are 32 T cell receptor beta chains sequenced from a single sample in a study of technical replicates of blood from a few donors listed by TCRdb under 2017. Library generation was performed with the immunoSEQ multiplex PCR assay. Drawn from immuneACCESS, this table holds only the in-frame rearrangements with V and J called that TCRdb kept. Clones are partly lost; checked studies trace under half to an unresolved V gene and leave the rest unexplained. This sample gives about 49,000 clones in total; approximately 90% of them show up just once. Around 3.6% of the sample is held by the ten biggest clonotypes. Sequencing was carried out using PBMCs. Receptor source: a human donor in good health. Some clones in this sample may be carry-over from other donors' samples.

The chain links TRBV5-4 to TRBJ1-2; D is unclear. This CDR3 region has 14 residues. Trimming removed 2 bases from V and 8 bases from J, with 16 bases in between. Germline-derived CDR1 and CDR2 are SGHNT and YYREEE (reference sequence). The CDR3 region is CASSFEVTSEGYTF. The DNA of the CDR3 is TGTGCCAGCAGCTTCGAGGTCACCTCAGAGGGCTACACCTTC.

The CDR3, as DNA: TGTGCCAGCAGCCGCGGTTCGGGCTACGAGCAGTACTTC. Translated: CASSRGSGYEQYF. The V call is TRBV4-2, the J call TRBJ2-7, with D unresolved. This CDR3 is 13 amino acids long. Between the trimmed V and J ends, which lost 4 bases and 3 bases, there was a span of 10 bases. CDR1 is LGHNA and CDR2 is YNFKEQ in the germline V gene.

V is TRBV6-5 and J is TRBJ1-1; no clear D. Trimming pared 8 bases from V and 5 bases from J, leaving 15 bases between. This CDR3 has 13 residues. CDR1 and CDR2 (germline): MNHEY, SVGAGI. Written as DNA, the CDR3 is TGTGCCAGCTTATCAATCAGGAGGACTGAAGCTTTCTTT. This gives the protein CASLSIRRTEAFF.

This clone was counted a few times. This chain uses TRBV25-1 with TRBJ2-1; D is possibly TRBD1 (6 bases). Germline CDR1 is MGHDK and CDR2 is SYGVNS. The CDR3 extends over 14 amino acids. The V and J ends lost 5 bases and 0 bases respectively, with 8 bases between them. The CDR3 DNA sequence: TGTGCCAGCAGTAAACAGGGCTCCTACAATGAGCAGTTCTTC. It codes for CASSKQGSYNEQFF.

The chain couples TRBV7-2 to TRBJ1-6; 10 nucleotides match TRBD1. J gave up 8 bases and V 6 bases, and 7 bases lay outside the gene matches. Germline assignment: CDR1 SGHTA and CDR2 FQGNSA. CDR3 length: 15 residues. The CDR3 DNA is TGTGCCAGCAGGGGGAGGACAGGGGGGCATTCACCCCTCCACTTT. It translates to CASRGRTGGHSPLHF.

This clone occurred a few times. The rearrangement uses TRBV30 and TRBJ2-1, with D possibly TRBD2 on 6 matching bases. This CDR3 is 12 amino acids long. Trimming took off 2 bases at V and 6 bases at J, with 8 bases between the two ends. The germline gives CDR1 GTSNPN, CDR2 SVGIG (reference sequence). The CDR3 protein is CAWSFGGNEQFF. CDR3 coding DNA: TGTGCCTGGAGTTTCGGGGGCAATGAGCAGTTCTTC.

The chain is built from TRBV4-1 and TRBJ1-2; D gene unclear. Germline lookup yields CDR1 MGHRA and CDR2 YSYEKL. V was clipped by 4 bases and J by 0 bases, with 12 bases between them. The CDR3 loop spans 15 amino acids. For the CDR3, the DNA is TGCGCCAGCAGCCGCCAGCTAGGTGCTAACTATGGCTACACCTTC. This codes for CASSRQLGANYGYTF.

The chain combines TRBV11-2 with TRBJ2-7; 9 bases line up with TRBD2. The V gene's germline CDR1 is SGHAT and CDR2 FQNNGV. The CDR3 has 16 amino acids. The J segment lost 0 bases and the V segment lost 5 bases, leaving 8 bases of the junction unmatched. The DNA for the CDR3 is TGTGCCAGCAGCCAACCAGTTAGCGGGAGCTCCTACGAGCAGTACTTC. Translated, it gives CASSQPVSGSSYEQYF.

The genes are TRBV2 and TRBJ2-5; TRBD2 matches at 12 bases. Germline CDR1 is SNHLY and CDR2 is FYNNEI. The CDR3 sequence is 14 residues long. V trimming: 6 bases; J trimming: 3 bases; junction bases outside the gene matches: 2. The CDR3 DNA is TGTGCCAGCAGCGGACTAGCGGGGAAAGAGACCCAGTACTTC. It specifies CASSGLAGKETQYF.

This chain links TRBV15 with TRBJ2-3; D is unclear. This CDR3 is 15 amino acids long. Germline V gene sequence: CDR1 LNHNV, CDR2 YYDKDF (reference sequence). The ends were cut back, 0 bases at V and 2 bases at J, with 9 bases in the middle. The CDR3 loop is CATSRDPSNTDTQYF. In DNA form, the CDR3 reads TGTGCCACCAGCAGAGATCCTTCTAACACAGATACGCAGTATTTT.

The gene calls are TRBV18 and TRBJ2-7, with 7 nucleotides matching TRBD2. Trimming took 2 bases from V and 5 from J; bases not matched to a gene: 6. There are 14 residues in the CDR3. The germline gives CDR1 KGHSH, CDR2 LQKENI. CDR3 protein: CASSPAGVGNEQYF. CDR3 in DNA: TGTGCCAGCTCACCAGCGGGAGTGGGAAACGAGCAGTACTTC.

The chain links TRBV19 to TRBJ1-6; 7 bases are shared with TRBD1. Germline CDR1 reads LNHDA; CDR2 reads SQIVND (reference sequence). This CDR3 has 14 residues. V gave up 7 bases and J gave up 9 bases; unmatched junction bases: 9. CDR3 sequence reads: CASTEQGKSSPLHF. The CDR3 DNA sequence: TGTGCCAGTACCGAACAGGGGAAGAGTTCACCCCTCCACTTT. Based on the CDR3 plus reference TRBV19 and TRBJ1-6, the full variable domain is DGGITQSPKYLFRKEGQNVTLSCEQNLNHDAMYWYRQDPGQGLRLIYYSQIVNDFQKGDIAEGYSVSREKKESFPLTVTSAQKNPTAFYLCASTEQGKSSPLHFGNGTRLTVT.

V and J are TRBV7-9 and TRBJ2-5; the D gene is possibly TRBD2 (6 bases). The germline V gene encodes CDR1 SEHNR and CDR2 FQNEAQ (reference sequence). The V and J ends lost 6 bases and 0 bases respectively, with 11 bases between them. The CDR3 covers 14 residues. The CDR3 is CASRDRDYQETQYF. For the CDR3, the DNA is TGTGCCAGCAGGGACCGGGACTACCAAGAGACCCAGTACTTC.

The CDR3 nucleotides read TGTGCCAGCTCACCCCCGGGGGTAGATAACTATGGCTACACCTTC. Translation: CASSPPGVDNYGYTF. The V call is TRBV18, the J call TRBJ1-2; D perhaps matches TRBD1 (5 bases). The CDR3 spans 15 residues. V lost 3 bases, J lost 1 base, and 12 bases lay in between. CDR1 and CDR2 (germline): KGHSH, LQKENI.

V and J are TRBV9 and TRBJ2-1; D is perhaps TRBD2 (7 bases). The length of the CDR3 is 14 residues. The V end lost 7 bases, the J end lost 8 bases, and 19 bases lay between the germline ends. CDR1 and CDR2 from the germline V gene are SGDLS and YYNGEE. The CDR3 sequence: CASGAGGGHDEQFF. CDR3 bases: TGTGCCAGCGGGGCGGGCGGGGGCCACGATGAGCAGTTCTTC.

The gene calls are TRBV19 and TRBJ1-6; no clear D. CDR3 length: 13 residues. The germline V gene encodes CDR1 LNHDA and CDR2 SQIVND (reference sequence). Between the trimmed V and J ends, which lost 6 bases and 13 bases, there was a span of 16 bases. CDR3 sequence (DNA): TGTGCCAGTAGCGATCTGACCCGGGATCCCCTCCACTTT. Translating it yields CASSDLTRDPLHF.

V gene TRBV6-5 combines with J gene TRBJ1-1, with 10 bases lining up with TRBD1. The V gene's germline CDR1 is MNHEY and CDR2 SVGAGI. This CDR3 comprises 14 residues. The V gene end was trimmed by 6 bases and the J gene end by 6 bases; junction bases not matched to a gene: 7. The CDR3 loop reads CASSLDRGGPEAFF. CDR3 coding DNA: TGTGCCAGCAGCCTGGACAGGGGGGGCCCTGAAGCTTTCTTT.

This rearrangement joins TRBV6-5 to TRBJ1-2; perhaps TRBD1 as D (6 bases). Trimming took 6 bases from V and 2 from J, leaving 7 bases between them. This CDR3 region has 12 residues. From germline, CDR1 is MNHEY and CDR2 SVGAGI. CDR3 DNA sequence: TGTGCCAGCAGACAGGGCAACTATGGCTACACCTTC. Translating gives CASRQGNYGYTF.

Written as DNA, the CDR3 is TGTGCCAGCAGAGCAACCGGGACAGGGGGTTACAATGAGCAGTTCTTC. Amino acids: CASRATGTGGYNEQFF. The chain carries TRBV28 and TRBJ2-1; 11 bases line up with TRBD1. Germline CDR1 reads MDHEN; CDR2 reads SYDVKM. The CDR3 is 16 residues long. Losses at the gene ends were 6 bases for V and 4 bases for J; bases not matched to a gene: 8.

This rearrangement joins TRBV4-3 to TRBJ2-7; D is possibly TRBD2 (6 bases). This CDR3 comprises 16 residues. Trimming took off 4 bases at V and 3 bases at J, with 19 bases between the two ends. Germline-derived CDR1 and CDR2 are LGHNA and YSLEER. Here the CDR3 DNA reads TGCGCCAGCAGCCGGGGGAGGCCCCCCGGGGACTACGAGCAGTACTTC. Protein product: CASSRGRPPGDYEQYF.

In its sample, this clone was seen a few times. DNA of the CDR3: TGTGCCTGGACATTGCACAGGGGCTATGGCTACACCTTC. Protein: CAWTLHRGYGYTF. This chain connects TRBV30 to TRBJ1-2; TRBD1 matches at 7 bases. This CDR3 comprises 13 residues. The junction had 6 bases not matched to a gene; V was cut back by 4 bases and J by 4 bases. Looked up from germline, CDR1 is GTSNPN and CDR2 is SVGIG (reference sequence).

The chain joins TRBV5-5 to TRBJ2-1; 8 nucleotides line up with TRBD2. The CDR3 loop spans 16 amino acids. Trimming took 4 bases from V and 2 from J; bases not matched to a gene: 8. Germline CDR1 is SGHKS and CDR2 is YYEKEE (reference sequence). The DNA of the CDR3 is TGTGCCAGCAGCCCTAACTGGCGGGGGGCCTACAATGAGCAGTTCTTC. Translating it yields CASSPNWRGAYNEQFF.

The rearrangement uses TRBV19 and TRBJ2-7, with D possibly TRBD1 on 5 matching bases. Trimming removed 6 bases from V and 3 bases from J, with 9 bases in between. Germline V gene data show CDR1 as LNHDA and CDR2 as SQIVND (reference sequence). This CDR3 is built from 12 residues. In DNA form, the CDR3 reads TGTGCCAGTAGCATCGACAGCTACGAGCAGTACTTC. Residues: CASSIDSYEQYF.

The chain carries TRBV16 and TRBJ1-6; possibly TRBD1 for D (6 bases). CDR1 and CDR2 (germline): KGHSY, FQNENV. CDR3 length: 13 residues. Trimming removed 5 bases at V and 8 bases at J, with 10 bases between. The CDR3 DNA reads as TGTGCCAGCAGCGGTTACAGGGATTCACCCCTCCACTTT. This gives the protein CASSGYRDSPLHF.

This chain connects TRBV5-4 to TRBJ1-1, with 10 nucleotides matching TRBD1. Trimming took 3 bases from V and 1 from J; bases not matched to a gene: 12. CDR3 length equals 18 residues. Germline-derived CDR1 and CDR2 are SGHNT and YYREEE (reference sequence). This CDR3 is CASSSGGGTGAGNTEAFF. The CDR3 region has the DNA TGTGCCAGCAGCTCTGGGGGGGGGACAGGGGCAGGGAACACTGAAGCTTTCTTT. The complete variable domain, with remaining parts taken from reference TRBV5-4 and TRBJ1-1, reads ETGVTQSPTHLIKTRGQQVTLRCSSQSGHNTVSWYQQALGQGPQFIFQYYREEENGRGNFPPRFSGLQFPNYSSELNVNALELDDSALYLCASSSGGGTGAGNTEAFFGQGTRLTVV.

The chain has TRBV9 and TRBJ2-1, with 9 positions matching TRBD2. V dropped 0 bases and J dropped 8; count of bases not matched to a gene: 6. The CDR3 loop spans 15 amino acids. The germline V gene encodes CDR1 SGDLS and CDR2 YYNGEE. The CDR3 loop reads CASSVEGGRAHEQFF. Here the CDR3 DNA reads TGTGCCAGCAGCGTAGAAGGCGGGAGGGCCCATGAGCAGTTCTTC.

This clone was observed a single time. In DNA form, the CDR3 reads TGTGCGTACTTAGGGGGACGCTACGAGCAGTACTTC. As protein: CAYLGGRYEQYF. The rearrangement joins TRBV30 to TRBJ2-7, with D possibly being TRBD1 (6 bases). The CDR3 totals 12 residues. The germline V gene encodes CDR1 GTSNPN and CDR2 SVGIG (reference sequence). The full variable domain, rest sourced from reference TRBV30 and TRBJ2-7, is SQTIHQWPATLVQPVGSPLSLECTVEGTSNPNLYWYRQAAGRGLQLLFYSVGIGQISSEVPQNLSASRPQDRQFILSSKKLLLSDSGFYLCAYLGGRYEQYFGPGTRLTVT.

V gene TRBV27 combines with J gene TRBJ1-2; no definite D call. The CDR3 loop spans 12 amino acids. Trimming removed 6 bases from V and 5 bases from J, with 10 bases in between. CDR1 and CDR2 from the germline V gene are MNHEY and SMNVEV (reference sequence). CDR3 bases: TGTGCCAGCAGCCAATCCGGTTATGGCTACACCTTC. Its protein is CASSQSGYGYTF.

This chain connects TRBV5-4 to TRBJ2-3; TRBD2 matches at 11 bases. The V gene end was trimmed by 1 base and the J gene end by 6 bases; junction bases not matched to a gene: 13. This CDR3 contains 18 residues. Germline V gene data show CDR1 as SGHNT and CDR2 as YYREEE (reference sequence). This CDR3 is CASSLTLAGVGWEDTQYF. DNA of the CDR3: TGTGCCAGCAGCTTGACACTAGCGGGAGTGGGCTGGGAGGATACGCAGTATTTT.

V is TRBV6-4 and J is TRBJ1-6; TRBD1 agrees at 10 bases. The CDR3 consists of 16 residues. Germline V gene data show CDR1 as MRHNA and CDR2 as SNTAGT. V shed 6 bases, J shed 8 bases, and the junction held 10 bases outside the gene matches. The CDR3, as DNA: TGTGCCAGCAGGAGTACCGGGACAGGGGTATATTCACCCCTCCACTTT. This gives the protein CASRSTGTGVYSPLHF.

The chain's CDR3 is CASSSTTGGLPEAFF. The CDR3 DNA sequence: TGCGCCAGCAGCTCAACGACAGGGGGATTACCTGAAGCTTTCTTT. V and J are TRBV4-1 and TRBJ1-1, with 9 bases identical to TRBD1. V lost 5 bases, J lost 6 bases, and 10 bases stayed unmatched. Germline V CDR1 and CDR2: MGHRA, YSYEKL. The length of the CDR3 is 15 residues.

This clone was observed once. For the CDR3, the DNA is TGTGCCAGCAGTGACCTTCAGCGGAATGGCTACACCTTC. Residues: CASSDLQRNGYTF. The gene calls are TRBV25-1 and TRBJ1-2; D call uncertain. The CDR3 has 13 residues. The V and J ends lost 3 bases and 6 bases respectively, with 11 bases between them. From germline, CDR1 is MGHDK and CDR2 SYGVNS.